Listed below are T cell receptor beta chains from one sample, sequenced in a study of T cell responses to AZD1222 COVID-19 vaccine. Some clones are missing from TCRdb's copy, which holds only in-frame ones; the method was immunoSEQ multiplex PCR. The sample yields 100,000 to 150,000 clones, roughly 93% seen once. Sequenced here: peripheral blood, sampled 28 days after the second AZD1222 dose. Receptors originate from an adult who received the AZD1222 COVID-19 vaccine. Both conserved end residues are trimmed from each CDR3.

j_call	v_call	cdr3_length	cdr3_aa
TRBJ1-1	TRBV6-7	18	ASSFSGTVTMTDMNTEAF
TRBJ2-1	TRBV28	12	ASRLTGAYNEQF
TRBJ1-1	TRBV27	15	ASRALYRGKKGTEAF
TRBJ2-3	TRBV5-1	11	ASSFDGLNTQY
TRBJ2-2	TRBV5-1	13	ASSGSGAGTGELF
TRBJ1-5	TRBV11-2	11	ASSLEQGAVKY
TRBJ2-7	TRBV7-9	14	ASSLSLAGSSPEQY
TRBJ2-7	TRBV27	11	ASSRTGRHEQY
TRBJ1-2	TRBV6-5	11	ASTPRSWYGYT
TRBJ1-4	TRBV27	15	ASRSLTTGPRNEKLF
TRBJ2-7	TRBV7-3	11	ASSLGTSTEQY
TRBJ1-6	TRBV2	14	ASSERGGRQNSPLH
TRBJ2-7	TRBV6-5	11	ASSYLGAYEQY
TRBJ2-7	TRBV5-1	12	ASSSRTATYEQY
TRBJ2-1	TRBV5-5	13	ASSLVSAAYNEQF
TRBJ2-7	TRBV6-1	14	ASSEGRAPGFYEQY
TRBJ1-5	TRBV27	15	ASSIDSERVGNQPQH
TRBJ2-7	TRBV20-1	17	SASPPRDSRTSGRWEQY
TRBJ2-5	TRBV10-3	12	AISERTSGETQY
TRBJ2-1	TRBV27	14	ASSLTQQRAFYEQF
TRBJ2-3	TRBV5-1	12	ATQVAGGADTQY
TRBJ1-1	TRBV5-1	11	ASSLAGDTEAF
TRBJ2-1	TRBV7-3	16	ASSLWASGNFAYNEQF
TRBJ2-2	TRBV7-2	14	ASSFQTAMNTGELF
TRBJ1-4	TRBV27	15	ASSPGTGLSTNEKLF
TRBJ2-5	TRBV3-1/TRBV3-2	11	ASSHQGGETQY
TRBJ2-1	TRBV6-1	12	ASSELAGINEQF
TRBJ1-5	TRBV28	14	ASSLSGRGINQPQH
TRBJ2-7	TRBV6-1	12	ASSEPRGSYEQY
TRBJ2-3	TRBV6-5	13	ASIRLAGDTDTQY
TRBJ2-7	TRBV5-1	11	ASSLGQGGEQY
TRBJ2-1	TRBV3-1/TRBV3-2	13	ASRQGTSGLDEQF
TRBJ1-1	TRBV7-9	16	ASSIWTNQGLSGTEAF
TRBJ2-2	TRBV7-8	14	ASSSRTSGATGELF
TRBJ1-1	TRBV6-5	10	ASTQGGTEAF
TRBJ1-1	TRBV6-5	11	ASSLGTASEAF
TRBJ2-3	TRBV6-5	12	ASSYGVSTDTQY
TRBJ2-7	TRBV5-4	13	ASNFWGGPSYEQY
TRBJ1-4	TRBV19	12	ASTSRPSREKLF
TRBJ1-5	TRBV5-1	11	ASSLEFDQPQH
TRBJ1-1	TRBV2	11	ASTIDTNTEAF
TRBJ2-2	TRBV6-5	13	ASSQGQGDAGELF
TRBJ2-7	TRBV10-3	12	AISEVTGSYEQY
TRBJ2-1	TRBV4-1	15	ASSQGGGGSRNNEQF
TRBJ1-3	TRBV9	13	ASSVAGNSGNTIY
TRBJ2-7	TRBV29-1	11	SVGGTSGYEQY